What follows is one T cell receptor (beta chain) and its context. Germline V lookup: CDR1 SNHLY, CDR2 FYNNEI. The CDR3 loop spans 14 amino acids. Deletions cut 8 bases from V and 6 bases from J, with 17 bases between. The data derive from a study of blood T cell repertoires in COVID-19. Study background: Samples representing acute and convalescent COVID-19 were sourced from the United States, Italy and Spain. From T cells, B-cell-depleted T cells, or PBMCs came the material, which was cDNA or gDNA.

Authors' data handling: Reference gene primer amplification in the assay estimated nucleated cell counts. The repertoire was sequenced with immunoSEQ multiplex PCR; TCRdb's copy has only in-frame clones and lacks some. From that table come the V and J calls and clone size; the DNA was used to work out D and trimming. The table shows some 150,000 clones, with 85% to 90% occurring only once. This clonotype was sampled from a woman aged 55-69 years with acute or convalescent COVID-19. The chain employs TRBV2 and TRBJ2-1; possibly TRBD2 for D (5 bases). What was sequenced was peripheral blood. The CDR3 sequence is CASDRLASTNEQFF. Written as DNA, the CDR3 is TGTGCCAGCGACCGGCTAGCCAGCACCAATGAGCAGTTCTTC.